The present entry profiles one TCR beta chain with its context. Its specificity is unknown. This sample also contains other DNA sequences that code for the same CDR3. This CDR3 is built from 12 residues. V gave up 4 bases and J gave up 4 bases, with 5 bases separating them. The germline V gene has CDR1 MNHEY and CDR2 SMNVEV (reference sequence). The sample is drawn from a study of shared clonotypes between healthy human individuals. Naive CD8 cells were CD45RO-negative, positively selected for CCR7, excluding terminally differentiated effector memory CD45RA+ cells. Findings of the study overall: Non-shared clonotypes displayed generation probabilities falling below those of clonotypes present in all four donors. Generally, naive subsets came out with larger estimated richness than memory subsets.

Assay runs were performed at deep level. Only in-frame clones appear in the TCRdb table, and some are missing; sequencing was by immunoSEQ multiplex PCR. Of around 600,000 clones in the sample, approximately 95% are singletons; the top ten hold over 0.095%. The sequence derives from a woman aged 25 to 39 in good health. V and J are TRBV27 and TRBJ1-5; D unclear. The sequencing sample was made of naive CD8+ T cells sorted from blood. The CDR3, as DNA: TGTGCCAGCAGTTCGGGGAATCAGCCCCAGCATTTT. Translated: CASSSGNQPQHF.